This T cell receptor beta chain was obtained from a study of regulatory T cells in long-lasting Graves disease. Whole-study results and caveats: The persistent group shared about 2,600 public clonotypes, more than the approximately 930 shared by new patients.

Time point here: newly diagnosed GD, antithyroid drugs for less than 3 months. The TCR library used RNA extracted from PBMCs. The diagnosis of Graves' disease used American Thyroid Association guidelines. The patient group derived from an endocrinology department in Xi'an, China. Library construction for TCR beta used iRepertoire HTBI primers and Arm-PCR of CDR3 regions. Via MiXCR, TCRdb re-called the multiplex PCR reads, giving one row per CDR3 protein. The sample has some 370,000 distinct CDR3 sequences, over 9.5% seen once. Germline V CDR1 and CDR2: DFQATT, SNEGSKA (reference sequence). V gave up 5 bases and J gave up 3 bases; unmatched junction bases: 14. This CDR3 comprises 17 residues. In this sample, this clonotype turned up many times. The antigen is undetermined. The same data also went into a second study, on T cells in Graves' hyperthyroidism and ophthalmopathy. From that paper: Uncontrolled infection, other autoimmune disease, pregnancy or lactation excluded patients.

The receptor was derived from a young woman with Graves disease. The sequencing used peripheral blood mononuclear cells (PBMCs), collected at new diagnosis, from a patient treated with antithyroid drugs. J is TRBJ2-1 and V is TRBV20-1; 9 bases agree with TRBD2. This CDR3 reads CSASHRNKRGVYNEQFF. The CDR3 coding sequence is TGCAGTGCTTCTCACCGAAATAAGCGGGGGGTCTACAATGAGCAGTTCTTC.